This T cell receptor (beta chain) was profiled in a study of shared clonotypes between healthy human individuals. Libraries were prepared by immunoSEQ multiplex PCR; TCRdb keeps only in-frame clonotypes and omits some of them. The data contain around 1,100,000 clones, approximately 80% of them singletons. Study observations and caveats: Only blood samples were collected, and tissue repertoires likely differ.

This clone was detected ten times or more. What it binds is unknown. The CDR3 totals 14 residues. Looked up from germline, CDR1 is MDHEN and CDR2 is SYDVKM. V lost 5 bases and J lost 4, with 15 bases in between. This sequence joins TRBV28 and TRBJ2-7; possibly TRBD2 for D (6 bases). What was sequenced was memory CD4+ T cells from PBMCs. Sample subset: CD45RA-negative fraction. The TCR was taken from a man aged 18 to 35 in good health. Some clones in this sample may be carry-over from other donors' samples. The CDR3 nucleotides read TGTGCCAGCAGTAGGGCGGGACGGTTGTACGAGCAGTACTTC. Residues: CASSRAGRLYEQYF.